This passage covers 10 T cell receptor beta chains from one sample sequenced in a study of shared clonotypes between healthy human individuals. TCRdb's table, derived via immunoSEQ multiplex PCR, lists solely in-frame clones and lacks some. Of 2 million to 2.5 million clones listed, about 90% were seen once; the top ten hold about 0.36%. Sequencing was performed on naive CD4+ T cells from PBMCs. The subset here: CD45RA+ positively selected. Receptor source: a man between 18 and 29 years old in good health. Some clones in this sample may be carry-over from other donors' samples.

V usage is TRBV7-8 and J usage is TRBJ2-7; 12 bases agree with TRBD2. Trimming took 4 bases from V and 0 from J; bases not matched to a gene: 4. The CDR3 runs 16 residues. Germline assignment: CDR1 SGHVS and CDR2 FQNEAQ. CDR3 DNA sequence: TGTGCCAGCAGCTCCTGGACTAGCGGGATCTCCTACGAGCAGTACTTC. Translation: CASSSWTSGISYEQYF. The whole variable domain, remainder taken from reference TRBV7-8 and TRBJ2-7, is GAGVSQSPRYKVAKRGQDVALRCDPISGHVSLFWYQQALGQGPEFLTYFQNEAQLDKSGLPSDRFFAERPEGSVSTLKIQRTQQEDSAVYLCASSSWTSGISYEQYFGPGTRLTVT.

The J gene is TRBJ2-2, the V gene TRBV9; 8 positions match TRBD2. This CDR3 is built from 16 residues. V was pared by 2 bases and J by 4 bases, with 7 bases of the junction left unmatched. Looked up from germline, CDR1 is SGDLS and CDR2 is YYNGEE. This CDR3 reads CASSVTGRVGTGELFF. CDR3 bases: TGTGCCAGCAGCGTGACCGGGAGGGTGGGCACCGGGGAGCTGTTTTTT.

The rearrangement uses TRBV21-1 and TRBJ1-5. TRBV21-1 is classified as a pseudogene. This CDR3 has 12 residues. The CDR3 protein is CASSFRVQPQHF. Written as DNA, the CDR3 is TGTGCCAGCAGCTTTCGGGTGCAGCCCCAGCATTTT.

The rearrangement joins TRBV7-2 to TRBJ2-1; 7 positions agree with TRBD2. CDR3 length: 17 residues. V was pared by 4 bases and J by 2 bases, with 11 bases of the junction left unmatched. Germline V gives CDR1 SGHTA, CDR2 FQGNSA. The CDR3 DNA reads TGTGCCAGCAGCTCCGCCGACTGGCGGGGGACCTACAATGAGCAGTTCTTC. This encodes CASSSADWRGTYNEQFF. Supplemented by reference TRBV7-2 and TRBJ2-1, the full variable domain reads GAGVSQSPSNKVTEKGKDVELRCDPISGHTALYWYRQSLGQGLEFLIYFQGNSAPDKSGLPSDRFSAERTGGSVSTLTIQRTQQEDSAVYLCASSSADWRGTYNEQFFGPGTRLTVL.

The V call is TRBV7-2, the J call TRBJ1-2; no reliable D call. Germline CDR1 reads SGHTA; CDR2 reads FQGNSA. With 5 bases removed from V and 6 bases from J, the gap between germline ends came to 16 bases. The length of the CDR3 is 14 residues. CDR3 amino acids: CASSPQRMAHGYTF. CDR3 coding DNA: TGTGCCAGCAGCCCCCAACGGATGGCGCATGGCTACACCTTC.

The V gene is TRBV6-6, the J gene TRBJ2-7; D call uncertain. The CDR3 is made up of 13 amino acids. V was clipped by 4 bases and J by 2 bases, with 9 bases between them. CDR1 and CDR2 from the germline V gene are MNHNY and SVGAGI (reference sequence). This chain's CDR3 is CASSLSSTYEQYF. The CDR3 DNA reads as TGTGCCAGCAGTTTATCGAGTACCTACGAGCAGTACTTC.

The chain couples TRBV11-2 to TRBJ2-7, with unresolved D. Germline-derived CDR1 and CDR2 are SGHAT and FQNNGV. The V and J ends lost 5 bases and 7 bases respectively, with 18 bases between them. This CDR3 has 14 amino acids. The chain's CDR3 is CASSLRDHPQEQYF. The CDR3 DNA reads TGTGCCAGCAGCCTCCGAGATCACCCCCAGGAGCAGTACTTC. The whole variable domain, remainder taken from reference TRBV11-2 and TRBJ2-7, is EAGVAQSPRYKIIEKRQSVAFWCNPISGHATLYWYQQILGQGPKLLIQFQNNGVVDDSQLPKDRFSAERLKGVDSTLKIQPAKLEDSAVYLCASSLRDHPQEQYFGPGTRLTVT.

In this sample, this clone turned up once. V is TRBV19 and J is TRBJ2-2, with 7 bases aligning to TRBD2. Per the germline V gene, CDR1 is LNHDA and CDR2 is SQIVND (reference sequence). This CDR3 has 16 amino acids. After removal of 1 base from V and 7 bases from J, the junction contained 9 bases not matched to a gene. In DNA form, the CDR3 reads TGTGCCAGTAGTATAGTAGCTAGCGGAAAGGGCGGGGAGCTGTTTTTT. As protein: CASSIVASGKGGELFF. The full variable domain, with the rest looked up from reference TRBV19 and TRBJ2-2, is DGGITQSPKYLFRKEGQNVTLSCEQNLNHDAMYWYRQDPGQGLRLIYYSQIVNDFQKGDIAEGYSVSREKKESFPLTVTSAQKNPTAFYLCASSIVASGKGGELFFGEGSRLTVL.

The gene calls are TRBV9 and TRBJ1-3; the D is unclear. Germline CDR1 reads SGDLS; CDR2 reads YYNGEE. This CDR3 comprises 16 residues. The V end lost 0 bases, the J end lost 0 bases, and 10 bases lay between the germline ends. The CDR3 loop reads CASSVDGPSSGNTIYF. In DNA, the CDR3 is TGTGCCAGCAGCGTAGACGGCCCTAGCTCTGGAAACACCATATATTTT.

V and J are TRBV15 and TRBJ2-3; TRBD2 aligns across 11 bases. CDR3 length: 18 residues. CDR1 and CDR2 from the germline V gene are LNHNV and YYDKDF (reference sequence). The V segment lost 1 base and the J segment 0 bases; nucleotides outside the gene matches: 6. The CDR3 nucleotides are TGTGCCACCAGCAGAGGGGGTACTAGCGGGAGCAGCACAGATACGCAGTATTTT. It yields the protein CATSRGGTSGSSTDTQYF.